This T cell receptor beta chain is drawn from a study of human T cells and chemical hapten exposure. There are many counts of this clonotype. V lost 6 bases, J lost 0 bases, and 13 bases stayed unmatched. The CDR3 length is 18 residues. Germline CDR1 reads DFQATT; CDR2 reads SNEGSKA (reference sequence). TCRdb analysed the RACE reads with MiXCR anew, one entry per CDR3 protein. Of some 90,000 distinct CDR3 sequences in the sample, over 9.5% were seen once. Described time point: patch test 2, 6 weeks after DPC sensitization. The treatment denotes: therapeutic diphenylcyclopropenone sensitization with weekly scalp DPC.

The source is a woman aged 40 to 50 with alopecia areata. Some clones in this sample may be carry-over from other donors' samples. This chain uses TRBV20-1 with TRBJ1-6; 8 bases map to TRBD1. The sample in question was whole blood, obtained in connection with sensitization to the hapten diphenylcyclopropenone (DPC). The CDR3 coding sequence is TGCAGTGCCTTCGCCGGGACAGGCCCCGGCTCCTATAATTCACCCCTCCACTTT. Translation: CSAFAGTGPGSYNSPLHF.